This T cell receptor beta chain was found in a study of T cell responses to AZD1222 COVID-19 vaccine. The CDR3 has 14 residues. The V segment lost 6 bases and the J segment 2 bases; nucleotides outside the gene matches: 6. Germline V gene lookup returns CDR1 MNHEY and CDR2 SVGAGI. Study-level results: Females outnumbered males among donors, who were mostly white British; clonal diversity was possibly underestimated.

Assay used: immunoSEQ multiplex PCR; TCRdb lists only in-frame clones, some missing. The table has about 110,000 clones, 70% to 90% seen once. On this clone: Its target is unknown.

The specimen comprised peripheral blood, sampled 28 days after the second AZD1222 dose. V gene TRBV6-5 combines with J gene TRBJ2-5; 7 nucleotides agree with TRBD1. The clonotype was recovered from an adult who received the AZD1222 COVID-19 vaccine. CDR3 in DNA: TGTGCCAGCAGCGGACAGGTGGGGCAAGAGACCCAGTACTTC. It is translated as CASSGQVGQETQYF.